The present entry profiles one T cell receptor beta chain with its context. This clonotype was recorded a few times. There is no known antigen for this receptor. Nothing much larger sits one base from this clone, and base qualities are not available. TCR beta CDR3 regions were amplified from RNA transcripts. The TCR CDR3 was subjected to a first round of RT-PCR using the HTBI primer set and the Qiagen OneStep RT-PCR kit. Libraries were constructed in a second round of multiplex PCR, after which size selection and purification were performed. Sequencing of the libraries was done on an Illumina HiSeq2000 using paired-end 100 bp reads. The authors' analysis ran thus. SOAPnuke was used to process the raw data, removing reads that contained adapters or uncalled bases, had a mean Phred below 15, or lacked an exact match to the constant primer or identifier. COPE v1.2.5 was used to merge the high-quality paired reads, and each unique nucleotide sequence was defined as a clonotype. MiTCR v1.1 was used to align the clonotypes against IMGT TRBV, TRBD and TRBJ reference segments. The analysis was restricted to V-J combinations with a frequency above 0.0001, which together covered roughly 99% of the repertoires. The TCS score was defined as F50 (clonal expansion) divided by E x V (chaos), with BLOSUM62-based TCRdist calculated between CDR3 peptides within each V-J. Welch's t-statistics and random forest reduced around 510 V-J features to around 14, which were used in a naive Bayes classifier (R e1071). Starting from the raw public reads, TCRdb applied fastp trimming at Q25, assembled clones with MiXCR and retained in-frame beta chains. Each CDR3 protein gets just one entry, which takes the most common genes and DNA from the rows behind it. It is TCRdb's table, rather than the study itself, that gives the V and J calls and clone size. This sample is represented by hundreds of thousands of distinct CDR3 sequences; roughly 14% of them were singletons. The ten biggest clones cover roughly 25% of the sample.

Hyperthyroidism patients were newly diagnosed, with disease duration under 2 months, and aged 18 to 65 years. Any patient with an uncontrolled infection, another autoimmune disease, pregnancy or lactation was excluded. Diagnoses were established on the basis of clinical symptoms, serum thyroxine and TRAb, thyroid ultrasound, and orbital computed tomography. For progressor patients, blood was drawn at the first diagnosis of hyperthyroidism, before any ophthalmopathy symptoms had appeared. PBMCs were separated from under 12 ml of fresh peripheral blood using Ficoll-Paque density gradient centrifugation. Progressor patients were defined as those initially diagnosed with Graves' hyperthyroidism in whom ophthalmopathy developed during follow-up. Total RNA was extracted using Trizol reagent, and RNA quality was assessed on an Agilent 2100 Bioanalyzer. The data stem from a study of T cells in Graves' hyperthyroidism and ophthalmopathy (dated by TCRdb to between 2017 and 2020). Broadly, across the study: Peripheral blood was sampled at the time of initial diagnosis, prior to any treatment. To identify TCR V-J signatures that set the groups apart, the researchers used a discovery cohort of 100 or so patients, made up of 43 with Graves' ophthalmopathy and about 60 with stable Graves' hyperthyroidism. For training and testing, the 110 or so patients in the discovery cohort were randomly divided in a 7:3 ratio. The paper reports TCR Vbeta CDR3 sequencing of roughly 140 peripheral blood samples: some 44 ophthalmopathy, under 80 hyperthyroidism and 17 progressor patients. After blood sampling, hyperthyroidism patients were treated with methimazole at a starting dose of 30 mg daily, and ophthalmopathy patients were treated with high-dose intravenous methylprednisolone. In several Graves' hyperthyroidism patients, the study also compared T-cell repertoires from thyroid tissue with T-cell repertoires from blood. Whether ophthalmopathy could be predicted prospectively was tested in an independent validation cohort made up of about 20 hyperthyroidism patients plus 17 patients who later progressed to ophthalmopathy. Summary of the overall study and its limitations: Most expanded thyroid clonotypes (frequency above 0.001) were also found in blood, which suggests that blood repertoires may mirror thyroid immune responses. Sample size was not statistically predetermined, and investigators were not blinded to group allocation. In validation, the model predicted progression to ophthalmopathy a median of about 6.5 months before onset, with 70% to 71% sensitivity and roughly 73% specificity. In cross-validation, a model built on a 13 V-J signature told ophthalmopathy apart from stable hyperthyroidism with just under 90% sensitivity and roughly 81% specificity, and in testing the same model reached 80%/75%.

The germline V gene (reference sequence) provides CDR1 SEHNR and CDR2 FQNEAQ. From the cysteine up to the phenylalanine, the CDR3 has a length of 14 residues. The retained sequence is limited to the CDR3, 42 bases, with the frame set at the first base. The trim is 3 bases for V and 3 bases for J, with a gap of 9 bases between the germline ends. Sample: blood. In this chain, TRBV7-9 is recombined with TRBJ1-5; the D gene is not confidently resolved. This sequence was found in a woman younger than 30 with Graves' hyperthyroidism that later progressed to Graves' ophthalmopathy. In nucleotides, the sequence is TGTGCCAGCAGCTTTGGGGAAGACAATCAGCCCCAGCATTTT. Its translation reads: CASSFGEDNQPQHF.